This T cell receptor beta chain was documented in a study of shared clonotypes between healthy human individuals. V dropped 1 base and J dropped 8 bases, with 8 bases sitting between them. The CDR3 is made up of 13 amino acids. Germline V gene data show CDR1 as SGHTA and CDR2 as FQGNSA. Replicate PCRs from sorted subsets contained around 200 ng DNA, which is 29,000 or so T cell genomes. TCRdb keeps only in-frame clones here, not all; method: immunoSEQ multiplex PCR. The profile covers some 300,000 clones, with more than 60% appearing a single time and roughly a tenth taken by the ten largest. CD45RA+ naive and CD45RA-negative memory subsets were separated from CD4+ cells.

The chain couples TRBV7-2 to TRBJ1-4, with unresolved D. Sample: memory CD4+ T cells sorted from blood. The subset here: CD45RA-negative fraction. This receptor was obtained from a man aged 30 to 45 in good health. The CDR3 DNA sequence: TGTGCCAGCAGCTTAGGCCCGAGAGAAAAACTGTTTTTT. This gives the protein CASSLGPREKLFF.